A selection of T cell receptor beta chains follows, all from one sample in a study of T cells in tumors after PD-1 blockade. The method was immunoSEQ multiplex PCR; TCRdb's version includes in-frame clones alone and lacks a portion of them. This sample has approximately 63,000 clones, with less than 85% found just once. Sequences were derived from PBMCs, sampled after anti-PD-1 treatment. The receptors come from a human donor with basal cell carcinoma. Both conserved end residues are part of each CDR3. The order of the fields is J gene, V gene, D gene, clone size, CDR3 DNA, CDR3 protein. The D gene is left open where the match is weak. Only some rows state a clone size, as once, few, many or a class for expanded clones.

J: TRBJ2-2; V: TRBV7-2; D: -; size: -; DNA: TGTGCCAGCATCCCGAACAGGGAATCCAACACCGGGGAGCTGTTTTTT; CDR3: CASIPNRESNTGELFF
J: TRBJ2-5; V: TRBV6-5; D: -; size: -; DNA: TGTGCCAGCACGAGAATCGGACGGGAAGAGACCCAGTACTTC; CDR3: CASTRIGREETQYF
J: TRBJ2-2; V: TRBV6-1; D: -; size: -; DNA: TGTGCCAGCAGTGAACTTTGGGCCACCGGGGAGCTGTTTTTT; CDR3: CASSELWATGELFF
J: TRBJ1-1; V: TRBV19; D: -; size: few; DNA: TGTGCCAGTGGACGGGCCAGTTGGGGGACTGAAGCTTTCTTT; CDR3: CASGRASWGTEAFF
J: TRBJ1-1; V: TRBV6-5; D: -; size: -; DNA: TGTGCCAGCAGTTCCGGACAGAACACTGAAGCTTTCTTT; CDR3: CASSSGQNTEAFF
J: TRBJ2-5; V: TRBV7-9; D: TRBD1; size: -; DNA: TGTGCCAGCAGTTTCGACAGGGAAGAGACCCAGTACTTC; CDR3: CASSFDREETQYF
J: TRBJ2-7; V: TRBV5-1; D: TRBD1; size: few; DNA: TGCGCCAGCGGACAGGGGAGTAACTACGAGCAGTACTTC; CDR3: CASGQGSNYEQYF
J: TRBJ1-3; V: TRBV5-8; D: -; size: few; DNA: TGTGCCAGCAGCTTGGAGTCCGTCTCTGGAAACACCATATATTTT; CDR3: CASSLESVSGNTIYF
J: TRBJ2-3; V: TRBV30; D: TRBD2; size: -; DNA: TGTGCCTGGAGCCAGGGACGGGGGGACGGAGATACGCAGTATTTT; CDR3: CAWSQGRGDGDTQYF
J: TRBJ1-6; V: TRBV27; D: -; size: -; DNA: TGTGCCAGTAAACCGATTAGTGTCGTCTATAATTCACCCCTCCACTTT; CDR3: CASKPISVVYNSPLHF
J: TRBJ2-1; V: TRBV5-1; D: -; size: -; DNA: TGCGCCAGCAGCTTGGTTCCCCATTACAATGAGCAGTTCTTC; CDR3: CASSLVPHYNEQFF
J: TRBJ2-3; V: TRBV20-1; D: -; size: -; DNA: TGCAGTGCGTGGAGCACAGATACGCAGTATTTT; CDR3: CSAWSTDTQYF
J: TRBJ1-2; V: TRBV18; D: -; size: -; DNA: TGTGCCAGCTCACCACTAGCACAGGGCTCCAACTATGGCTACACCTTC; CDR3: CASSPLAQGSNYGYTF
J: TRBJ2-2; V: TRBV3-1/TRBV3-2; D: TRBD1; size: -; DNA: TGTGCCAGCAGCCAATCGACAGGGGGCACCGGGGAGCTGTTTTTT; CDR3: CASSQSTGGTGELFF
J: TRBJ1-2; V: TRBV18; D: -; size: -; DNA: TGTGCCAGCTCACCAGGGCAGGGAGGCTATGGCTACACCTTC; CDR3: CASSPGQGGYGYTF
J: TRBJ1-1; V: TRBV30; D: -; size: -; DNA: TGTGCCTGGAGGAAGGGTTACACTGAAGCTTTCTTT; CDR3: CAWRKGYTEAFF
J: TRBJ1-2; V: TRBV10-3; D: -; size: -; DNA: TGTGCCATCAGTGAGTCCTGGGCGGGCTACACCTTC; CDR3: CAISESWAGYTF
J: TRBJ2-5; V: TRBV5-4; D: TRBD1; size: -; DNA: TGTGCCAGCAGCTCCCGGGGACAGATAAGAGAGACCCAGTACTTC; CDR3: CASSSRGQIRETQYF
J: TRBJ2-5; V: TRBV19; D: TRBD2; size: once; DNA: TGTGCCAGTAGTATATTATCTAGCGGGACCCAAGAGACCCAGTACTTC; CDR3: CASSILSSGTQETQYF
J: TRBJ2-6; V: TRBV3-1/TRBV3-2; D: -; size: -; DNA: TGTGCCAGCAGCCTAAGTAGGGGGGCCAACGTCCTGACTTTC; CDR3: CASSLSRGANVLTF
J: TRBJ1-1; V: TRBV2; D: -; size: -; DNA: TGTGCCAGCAGATTCAGGGAGAACACTGAAGCTTTCTTT; CDR3: CASRFRENTEAFF
J: TRBJ1-2; V: TRBV6-5; D: TRBD1; size: -; DNA: TGTGCCAGCAGTTACGGGACAGGGACCTATGGCTACACCTTC; CDR3: CASSYGTGTYGYTF
J: TRBJ1-2; V: TRBV6-1; D: -; size: few; DNA: TGTGCCAGCAGTGAAGACGCTAACTATGGCTACACCTTC; CDR3: CASSEDANYGYTF
J: TRBJ1-2; V: TRBV28; D: -; size: -; DNA: TGTGCCAGCAGTTCCCCAGGCTATGGCTACACCTTC; CDR3: CASSSPGYGYTF